Each of the 18 T cell receptor beta chains below was sequenced from the same sample in a study of shared clonotypes between healthy human individuals (dated by TCRdb to between 2020 and 2021). Library preparation was by the immunoSEQ multiplex PCR assay. The table comes from immuneACCESS by way of TCRdb, which keeps in-frame sequences with V and J called. Part of the clones is missing from these tables; in studies checked, under half for an unresolved V gene and the rest for unknown reasons. Here the sample has some 2,000,000 clones; around 95% occur a single time. 0.1% to 0.15% of the sample belongs to the ten largest clones. Specimen: naive CD4+ T cells sorted from blood. This sample's cell subset or site label indicates: CD45RA+ positively selected. The receptor source for this set is a man between 18 and 29 years old in good health.

This clone was recorded only once. This CDR3 is also generated by other DNA sequences in the sample. V gene TRBV11-2 combines with J gene TRBJ2-5; D is unclear. Germline V gene lookup returns CDR1 SGHAT and CDR2 FQNNGV. The CDR3 is 11 residues long. Trimming took 2 bases from V and 4 from J, leaving 2 bases between them. The DNA of the CDR3 is TGTGCCAGCAGCTTATTAGAGACCCAGTACTTC. It is translated as CASSLLETQYF.

The chain recombines TRBV7-2 with TRBJ1-2, with TRBD1 as a possible D gene (5 bases). V was clipped by 3 bases and J by 6 bases, with 14 bases between them. Germline CDR1 and CDR2: SGHTA and FQGNSA. There are 14 residues in the CDR3. CDR3 in DNA: TGTGCCAGCAGCTTTACTCGGCAAGGGGATGGCTACACCTTC. Encoded protein: CASSFTRQGDGYTF.

This clone was counted a single time. This chain uses TRBV5-6 with TRBJ1-2; perhaps TRBD1 as D (5 bases). CDR1 is SGHDT, CDR2 YYEEEE, per germline. V was shortened by 7 bases and J by 8 bases, with 24 bases between the two germline ends. CDR3 size: 15 residues. In nucleotides, the CDR3 is TGTGCCAGCGGCGAGTGGGGACTAAAAGGGTGGGGCTACACCTTC. It codes for CASGEWGLKGWGYTF.

The rearrangement links TRBV19 to TRBJ1-6, with D perhaps matching TRBD1 (5 bases). Germline-derived CDR1 and CDR2 are LNHDA and SQIVND (reference sequence). The ends were cut back, 4 bases at V and 0 bases at J, with 10 bases in the middle. This CDR3 is built from 16 residues. CDR3 nucleotides: TGTGCCAGTAGTAGCCGGACAAGCTCCTATAATTCACCCCTCCACTTT. As protein: CASSSRTSSYNSPLHF.

V gene TRBV2 combines with J gene TRBJ1-5, with no clear D. Germline loops: CDR1 SNHLY, CDR2 FYNNEI. This CDR3 comprises 16 residues. The V end lost 2 bases, the J end lost 0 bases, and 11 bases lay between the germline ends. The CDR3 DNA follows: TGTGCCAGCAGTGAATCGATGGCTGTTAGCAATCAGCCCCAGCATTTT. Protein product: CASSESMAVSNQPQHF. Variable domain in full (rest from reference TRBV2 and TRBJ1-5): EPEVTQTPSHQVTQMGQEVILRCVPISNHLYFYWYRQILGQKVEFLVSFYNNEISEKSEIFDDQFSVERPDGSNFTLKIRSTKLEDSAMYFCASSESMAVSNQPQHFGDGTRLSIL.

J is TRBJ1-6 and V is TRBV11-2; D ambiguous. The CDR3 covers 14 residues. Trimming pared 0 bases from V and 10 bases from J, leaving 10 bases between. In germline, CDR1 is SGHAT, CDR2 FQNNGV. The CDR3 sequence: CASSLEGSLSPLHF. CDR3 nucleotide sequence: TGTGCCAGCAGCTTAGAGGGGAGTCTATCACCCCTCCACTTT.

This clone was detected only once. The rearrangement uses TRBV5-4 and TRBJ2-3; D may match TRBD1 or TRBD2 (5 bases each). The germline gives CDR1 SGHNT, CDR2 YYREEE (reference sequence). This CDR3 has 16 residues. The V gene lost 2 bases and the J gene lost 4 bases, with 17 bases spanning the gap. The CDR3 loop is CASSFGITRGPDTQYF. CDR3 in DNA: TGTGCCAGCAGCTTCGGGATCACTAGGGGCCCAGATACGCAGTATTTT.

This clone was recorded only once. The gene calls are TRBV7-3 and TRBJ2-3, with a weak D call TRBD1 (6 bases). CDR3 length: 14 residues. Germline-derived CDR1 and CDR2 are SGHTA and FQGTGA. The V gene lost 4 bases and the J gene lost 2 bases, with 10 bases spanning the gap. The CDR3 DNA reads TGTGCCAGCAGCTACGACAGGTACACAGATACGCAGTATTTT. This encodes CASSYDRYTDTQYF.

V and J are TRBV5-1 and TRBJ2-3; 7 nucleotides match TRBD1. Trimming cost V 0 bases and J 4 bases; bases outside gene matches: 5. This CDR3 has 15 residues. Germline V lookup: CDR1 SGHRS, CDR2 YFSETQ. The CDR3 nucleotides read TGCGCCAGCAGCTTGGATGGGACAGTGGCAGATACGCAGTATTTT. It specifies CASSLDGTVADTQYF. The full variable domain, its missing parts supplied by reference TRBV5-1 and TRBJ2-3, is KAGVTQTPRYLIKTRGQQVTLSCSPISGHRSVSWYQQTPGQGLQFLFEYFSETQRNKGNFPGRFSGRQFSNSRSEMNVSTLELGDSALYLCASSLDGTVADTQYFGPGTRLTVL.

The V gene is TRBV10-3, the J gene TRBJ1-2; D not certain. Trimming shortened V by 3 bases and J by 5 bases, and 19 bases separated the two germline ends. The V gene's germline CDR1 is ENHRY and CDR2 SYGVKD. CDR3 length: 16 amino acids. Here the CDR3 DNA reads TGTGCCATCAGTGAACGTCCCCAGGTACTGGGGTATGGCTACACCTTC. It encodes CAISERPQVLGYGYTF.

This clone was seen only once. The chain uses TRBV19 and TRBJ1-1; D remains ambiguous. CDR1 and CDR2 from the germline V gene are LNHDA and SQIVND (reference sequence). Trimming pared 3 bases from V and 6 bases from J, leaving 8 bases between. The CDR3 is 12 residues long. The CDR3 nucleotides read TGTGCCAGTAGTATTCCCCCCTCTGAAGCTTTCTTT. Protein sequence: CASSIPPSEAFF.

The V gene is TRBV5-1, the J gene TRBJ2-1, with 8 positions matching TRBD2. Per germline, CDR1 SGHRS and CDR2 YFSETQ. Trimming removed 4 bases from V and 7 bases from J; junction bases left unmatched: 16. This CDR3 spans 17 amino acids. The DNA of the CDR3 is TGCGCCAGCAGCCCGTCGTCGGGACTAGGTATTTGGAATGAGCAGTTCTTC. It encodes CASSPSSGLGIWNEQFF.

The chain uses TRBV7-2 and TRBJ2-1; 8 bases fit TRBD2. The CDR3 sequence is 17 residues long. The junction had 11 bases not matched to a gene; V was cut back by 5 bases and J by 2 bases. In germline, CDR1 is SGHTA, CDR2 FQGNSA. CDR3 in DNA: TGTGCCAGCAGCCGTCGGACTACAGCGGGGGCCTACAATGAGCAGTTCTTC. Its protein product is CASSRRTTAGAYNEQFF.

As for this clone: This specimen includes other DNA sequences encoding the same CDR3. The chain couples TRBV7-2 to TRBJ1-1; 9 bases map to TRBD1. Germline V gene lookup returns CDR1 SGHTA and CDR2 FQGNSA. The CDR3 runs to 14 residues. With V trimmed by 4 bases and J by 4 bases, 4 bases remained unmatched. CDR3 loop: CASSSGQGSTEAFF. CDR3 nucleotides: TGTGCCAGCAGCTCGGGACAGGGATCCACTGAAGCTTTCTTT.

This chain links TRBV28 with TRBJ1-3; D gene unclear. Trimming removed 8 bases from V and 0 bases from J, with 8 bases in between. CDR1 is MDHEN and CDR2 is SYDVKM in the germline V gene. This CDR3 region has 13 residues. The CDR3, as DNA: TGTGCCAGCTTCCGGGACTCTGGAAACACCATATATTTT. Amino acids: CASFRDSGNTIYF. The complete variable domain, with remaining parts taken from reference TRBV28 and TRBJ1-3, reads DVKVTQSSRYLVKRTGEKVFLECVQDMDHENMFWYRQDPGLGLRLIYFSYDVKMKEKGDIPEGYSVSREKKERFSLILESASTNQTSMYLCASFRDSGNTIYFGEGSWLTVV.

This clone was seen a few times. This sequence joins TRBV7-9 and TRBJ1-2, with D possibly TRBD1 on 5 matching bases. The CDR3 contains 13 residues. The V gene lost 1 base and the J gene lost 8 bases, with 11 bases spanning the gap. Germline CDR1 is SEHNR and CDR2 is FQNEAQ (reference sequence). CDR3 DNA: TGTGCCAGCAGCTTAGATCTCAGGGTCGGCTACACCTTC. Encoded protein: CASSLDLRVGYTF.

DNA of the CDR3: TGTGCCATCAGTGTACAGGAAAATGAAAAACTGTTTTTT. Translating gives CAISVQENEKLFF. The gene calls are TRBV10-3 and TRBJ1-4, with D perhaps TRBD1 (5 bases). In germline, CDR1 is ENHRY, CDR2 SYGVKD. There are 13 residues in the CDR3. V lost 4 bases to trimming and J lost 5 bases, with 8 bases between them.

CDR3 amino acids: CATSRVMVRGSNTGELFF. CDR3 in DNA: TGTGCCACCAGCAGAGTAATGGTTCGGGGCTCGAACACCGGGGAGCTGTTTTTT. The chain employs TRBV15 and TRBJ2-2, with D perhaps TRBD1 or TRBD2 (5 bases each). Germline V CDR1 and CDR2: LNHNV, YYDKDF (reference sequence). CDR3 length: 18 residues. V dropped 1 base and J dropped 0 bases, with 15 bases sitting between them.